The 23 T cell receptor beta chains below all came from one sample that was sequenced in a study of cytomegalovirus exposure and HLA in healthy donors. Amplification used 60 Vbeta primers and 13 Jbeta primers. Data came from immunoSEQ multiplex PCR; TCRdb stores just in-frame clones and leaves some out. The table includes tens of thousands of clones, about three quarters detected once. Sequenced: PBMCs. The receptors here all came from a middle-aged woman in good health and CMV-seropositive.

The rearrangement uses TRBV7-3 and TRBJ2-1; 7 bases are a match to TRBD2. The V and J ends lost 1 base and 2 bases, in that order; junction bases with no gene match: 2. The CDR3 runs 15 residues. The germline CDR1 and CDR2 sequences are SGHTA and FQGTGA. The CDR3 coding sequence is TGTGCCAGCAGCTTAATACTAGCGACCTACAATGAGCAGTTCTTC. This gives the protein CASSLILATYNEQFF.

The gene calls are TRBV27 and TRBJ2-1; D remains unclear. The V and J ends lost 8 bases and 6 bases respectively, with 8 bases between them. The CDR3 loop spans 11 amino acids. Germline V lookup: CDR1 MNHEY, CDR2 SMNVEV (reference sequence). The CDR3 DNA sequence: TGTGCCAGCGGCCCTTCCAATGAGCAGTTCTTC. Translating it yields CASGPSNEQFF.

V gene TRBV5-4 combines with J gene TRBJ2-7; D is unresolved. There are 14 residues in the CDR3. V dropped 2 bases and J dropped 5 bases, with 14 bases sitting between them. Germline CDR1 reads SGHNT; CDR2 reads YYREEE (reference sequence). The CDR3 loop reads CASSFGYSPHEQYF. The DNA of the CDR3 is TGTGCCAGCAGCTTCGGGTACTCACCCCACGAGCAGTACTTC.

The V gene is TRBV19, the J gene TRBJ1-3; D is unclear. Per the germline V gene, CDR1 is LNHDA and CDR2 is SQIVND (reference sequence). The CDR3 is 12 residues long. V dropped 7 bases and J dropped 2 bases, with 6 bases sitting between them. CDR3 in amino acids: CASTDAGNTIYF. The CDR3 coding sequence is TGTGCCAGTACAGATGCTGGAAACACCATATATTTT.

The chain carries TRBV4-1 and TRBJ2-3, with 9 bases that match TRBD2. Germline trimming cut 0 bases from V and 4 bases from J; bases unmatched to any gene: 20. This CDR3 comprises 21 residues. The germline V gene has CDR1 MGHRA and CDR2 YSYEKL. The chain's CDR3 is CASSQDGFQGLANPGADTQYF. In DNA, the CDR3 is TGCGCCAGCAGCCAAGACGGTTTCCAAGGACTAGCGAACCCCGGCGCAGATACGCAGTATTTT.

This clone was detected only a few times. The chain links TRBV6-6 to TRBJ2-2; 9 bases are a match to TRBD1. The CDR3 has 15 amino acids. From germline, CDR1 is MNHNY and CDR2 SVGAGI (reference sequence). V trimming: 5 bases; J trimming: 7 bases; junction bases outside the gene matches: 8. In DNA form, the CDR3 reads TGTGCCAGCAGTCCAAAGGGACAGGGTGGCGGGGAGCTGTTTTTT. Amino acids: CASSPKGQGGGELFF.

The V and J genes are TRBV27 and TRBJ2-3; D call uncertain. The germline CDR1 and CDR2 sequences are MNHEY and SMNVEV (reference sequence). V was shortened by 2 bases and J by 4 bases, with 13 bases between the two germline ends. The CDR3 covers 15 residues. CDR3 loop: CASSLSGVDSDTQYF. DNA for the CDR3: TGTGCCAGCAGTTTAAGTGGAGTGGATTCAGATACGCAGTATTTT.

The J gene is TRBJ2-3, the V gene TRBV19, with 13 bases matching TRBD2. The V and J ends lost 2 bases and 2 bases, in that order; junction bases with no gene match: 10. CDR1 LNHDA and CDR2 SQIVND come from the germline V gene (reference sequence). The CDR3 loop spans 19 amino acids. Here the CDR3 DNA reads TGTGCCAGTAGTATATTGGGGACTAGCGGGGCCCTCCCCACAGATACGCAGTATTTT. Protein: CASSILGTSGALPTDTQYF.

This chain links TRBV7-8 with TRBJ2-2; 12 bases line up with TRBD2. V lost 4 bases to trimming and J lost 4 bases; unmatched junction nucleotides: 7. CDR1 is SGHVS, CDR2 FQNEAQ, per germline. The CDR3 sequence is 17 residues long. CDR3 bases: TGTGCCAGCAGCTCGGGGGGACTAGCGGGCAGCACCGGGGAGCTGTTTTTT. Translation: CASSSGGLAGSTGELFF.

V is TRBV5-1 and J is TRBJ2-5, with 7 positions matching TRBD1. The length of the CDR3 is 14 residues. V shed 4 bases and J 7 bases; nucleotides not matched to a gene: 10. CDR1 is SGHRS and CDR2 is YFSETQ in the germline V gene. CDR3 residues: CASSDPDRAWTQYF. CDR3 DNA sequence: TGCGCCAGCAGCGACCCCGACAGGGCTTGGACCCAGTACTTC. The full variable domain, completed using reference TRBV5-1 and TRBJ2-5, is KAGVTQTPRYLIKTRGQQVTLSCSPISGHRSVSWYQQTPGQGLQFLFEYFSETQRNKGNFPGRFSGRQFSNSRSEMNVSTLELGDSALYLCASSDPDRAWTQYFGPGTRLLVL.

This sequence joins TRBV5-1 and TRBJ2-1; weak D call: TRBD2 (5 bases). This CDR3 has 14 residues. The V and J ends lost 4 bases and 3 bases respectively, with 11 bases between them. Germline lookup yields CDR1 SGHRS and CDR2 YFSETQ. Here the CDR3 reads CASSAAGGYNEQFF. The CDR3 DNA follows: TGCGCCAGCAGCGCAGCAGGAGGCTACAATGAGCAGTTCTTC.

This chain uses TRBV4-3 with TRBJ2-3; 11 bases fit TRBD1. Germline-derived CDR1 and CDR2 are LGHNA and YSLEER. V lost 2 bases, J lost 4 bases, and 8 bases stayed unmatched. The CDR3 totals 17 residues. The CDR3 loop is CASSQTPGTGGADTQYF. CDR3 sequence (DNA): TGCGCCAGCAGCCAAACCCCTGGGACAGGGGGGGCAGATACGCAGTATTTT.

The chain uses TRBV7-2 and TRBJ2-1, with 11 bases lining up with TRBD2. Germline V gives CDR1 SGHTA, CDR2 FQGNSA. Unmatched junction bases numbered 7, after V lost 5 bases and J lost 4 bases. CDR3 length: 16 residues. This chain's CDR3 is CASSLDGTSGYNEQFF. CDR3 coding DNA: TGTGCCAGCAGCCTTGATGGGACTAGCGGATACAATGAGCAGTTCTTC.

The V and J genes are TRBV4-2 and TRBJ2-7; 7 bases are shared with TRBD1. Germline lookup yields CDR1 LGHNA and CDR2 YNFKEQ. This CDR3 spans 14 amino acids. Unmatched junction bases numbered 5, after V lost 1 base and J lost 5 bases. In nucleotides, the CDR3 is TGTGCCAGCAGCCAAGGACAGGGCACCAACGAGCAGTACTTC. It translates to CASSQGQGTNEQYF.

The rearrangement uses TRBV5-6 and TRBJ1-6, with D tentatively TRBD1 (5 bases). This CDR3 region has 15 residues. Trimming cost V 0 bases and J 7 bases, with 11 bases left between them. The germline V gene encodes CDR1 SGHDT and CDR2 YYEEEE. DNA for the CDR3: TGTGCCAGCAGCTTGGACAGGTTATCGAATTCACCCCTCCACTTT. Encoded protein: CASSLDRLSNSPLHF. The full variable domain, completed using reference TRBV5-6 and TRBJ1-6, is DAGVTQSPTHLIKTRGQQVTLRCSPKSGHDTVSWYQQALGQGPQFIFQYYEEEERQRGNFPDRFSGHQFPNYSSELNVNALLLGDSALYLCASSLDRLSNSPLHFGNGTRLTVT.

The CDR3 sequence: CASSLGTTSSTDTQYF. The CDR3 coding sequence is TGCGCCAGCAGCTTGGGGACTACCTCTAGCACAGATACGCAGTATTTT. The rearrangement links TRBV5-1 to TRBJ2-3, with D possibly TRBD2 on 6 matching bases. CDR1 and CDR2 from the germline V gene are SGHRS and YFSETQ. Trimming took 0 bases from V and 0 from J, leaving 11 bases between them. This CDR3 is built from 16 residues.

This rearrangement joins TRBV11-3 to TRBJ1-1; 9 positions agree with TRBD1. Germline V gene data show CDR1 as SGHNT and CDR2 as YENEEA. The CDR3 has 16 amino acids. V gave up 5 bases and J gave up 1 base; unmatched junction bases: 8. The CDR3 loop reads CASSLRTGAWNTEAFF. The CDR3 bases are TGTGCCAGCAGCCTACGGACAGGGGCATGGAACACTGAAGCTTTCTTT. The entire variable domain, with the rest obtained from reference TRBV11-3 and TRBJ1-1, is as follows: EAGVVQSPRYKIIEKKQPVAFWCNPISGHNTLYWYLQNLGQGPELLIRYENEEAVDDSQLPKDRFSAERLKGVDSTLKIQPAELGDSAVYLCASSLRTGAWNTEAFFGQGTRLTVV.

In the case of this clone: This CDR3 is also generated by other DNA sequences in the sample. J is TRBJ2-3 and V is TRBV27; 10 nucleotides match TRBD2. V gave up 4 bases and J gave up 3 bases; unmatched junction bases: 4. The CDR3 is 15 residues long. Germline CDR1 and CDR2: MNHEY and SMNVEV (reference sequence). CDR3: CASSSLAGVTDTQYF. The CDR3 DNA follows: TGTGCCAGCAGTTCCCTAGCGGGAGTGACAGATACGCAGTATTTT.

This rearrangement joins TRBV7-9 to TRBJ2-2; 7 nucleotides line up with TRBD2. Germline CDR1 is SEHNR and CDR2 is FQNEAQ (reference sequence). V dropped 4 bases and J dropped 5; count of bases not matched to a gene: 10. This CDR3 contains 16 residues. The CDR3 DNA reads TGTGCCAGCAGCTCCCTCCGGGGGGAGAATACCGGGGAGCTGTTTTTT. Its protein product is CASSSLRGENTGELFF. The whole variable domain, filled in from reference TRBV7-9 and TRBJ2-2, reads DTGVSQNPRHKITKRGQNVTFRCDPISEHNRLYWYRQTLGQGPEFLTYFQNEAQLEKSRLLSDRFSAERPKGSFSTLEIQRTEQGDSAMYLCASSSLRGENTGELFFGEGSRLTVL.

The chain links TRBV9 to TRBJ1-4, with D possibly TRBD1 on 6 matching bases. V was shortened by 4 bases and J by 7 bases, with 20 bases between the two germline ends. CDR3 size: 16 residues. Per the germline V gene, CDR1 is SGDLS and CDR2 is YYNGEE. The CDR3 region has the DNA TGTGCCAGCAGCTCCCCTGAGGGGGAGATGGGTGAAAAACTGTTTTTT. As protein: CASSSPEGEMGEKLFF.

V usage is TRBV27 and J usage is TRBJ1-2; D not resolved. The CDR3 runs to 13 residues. In germline, CDR1 is MNHEY, CDR2 SMNVEV (reference sequence). V gave up 3 bases and J gave up 7 bases, with 12 bases separating them. CDR3 residues: CASSFSIRGGYTF. CDR3 bases: TGTGCCAGCAGTTTTTCTATCCGAGGTGGCTACACCTTC.

The chain carries TRBV27 and TRBJ2-7, with no clear D. Germline V gene data show CDR1 as MNHEY and CDR2 as SMNVEV (reference sequence). This CDR3 comprises 11 residues. The V and J ends lost 6 bases and 5 bases respectively, with 8 bases between them. The CDR3 loop is CASRRLHEQYF. The CDR3 bases are TGTGCCAGCAGGAGGCTTCACGAGCAGTACTTC.

The J gene is TRBJ2-1, the V gene TRBV9, with D possibly TRBD2 on 7 matching bases. The CDR3 contains 16 residues. V lost 4 bases and J 8 bases, leaving 22 bases between the germline ends. Germline V lookup: CDR1 SGDLS, CDR2 YYNGEE. Written as DNA, the CDR3 is TGTGCCAGCAGCCCGAGGGGGGGACTAACTTCCGATGAGCAGTTCTTC. Translation gives CASSPRGGLTSDEQFF.